Below are 27 T cell receptor beta chains sequenced from a single sample in a study of T cells after yellow fever vaccination (dated by TCRdb to about 2019). The library was prepared using 5' RACE. The reads were generated on an Illumina HiSeq 2500. The public reads were reanalyzed by TCRdb: fastp trimming at Q25, MiXCR alignment, in-frame beta chains only. Rows are combined by CDR3 protein, so each entry shows the most common genes and DNA. The sample profile shows some 100,000 distinct CDR3 sequences; almost 9% of them were found once. Roughly 15% of the sample rests with the top ten. The treatment or condition label here, explained by the study, means: live attenuated yellow fever vaccine strain. Material: CD8+ T cells not binding an NS4B(214-222) dextramer, sorted from PBMCs, obtained about 2 weeks after the first yellow fever vaccination. The meaning of the sample's cell subset or site label: NS4B epitope dextramer-negative CD8 T cells. The receptors originated from a man between 18 and 35 years old who received the YFV17D yellow fever vaccine.

This clonotype was detected only a few times. The V and J genes are TRBV7-6 and TRBJ2-5; 7 bases fit TRBD2. Per germline, CDR1 SGHVS and CDR2 FNYEAQ. Trimming at V came to 3 bases and at J to 2 bases, leaving 3 bases not matched to a gene. This CDR3 has 14 amino acids. Here the CDR3 DNA reads TGTGCCAGCAGCTTGGGGGGGGGACAAGAGACCCAGTACTTC. This codes for CASSLGGGQETQYF.

This clonotype showed up just a few times. The chain uses TRBV7-2 and TRBJ2-1, with 9 bases matching TRBD2. Germline CDR1 and CDR2: SGHTA and FQGNSA. The CDR3 spans 15 residues. V trimming: 3 bases; J trimming: 7 bases; junction bases outside the gene matches: 7. In DNA, the CDR3 is TGTGCCAGCAGCTTGTGGTCAGCGGGGGGTAATGAGCAGTTCTTC. This gives the protein CASSLWSAGGNEQFF.

The rearrangement joins TRBV7-9 to TRBJ2-2, with no clear D. The germline CDR1 and CDR2 sequences are SEHNR and FQNEAQ (reference sequence). The length of the CDR3 is 12 residues. Trimming removed 4 bases from V and 5 bases from J, with 5 bases in between. CDR3 protein: CASSYRTGELFF. In nucleotides, the CDR3 is TGTGCCAGCAGCTATAGAACCGGGGAGCTGTTTTTT.

This clonotype has a count of ten or more. V is TRBV4-1 and J is TRBJ1-2; 7 bases align to TRBD1. The CDR3 length is 14 residues. Per germline, CDR1 MGHRA and CDR2 YSYEKL. Trimming cost V 2 bases and J 3 bases; bases outside gene matches: 3. For the CDR3, the DNA is TGCGCCAGCAGCCAACTGGGACAGCACTATGGCTACACCTTC. The encoded protein is CASSQLGQHYGYTF.

This clonotype was picked up many times. The CDR3 reads CSARTGAPSGDGTEQFF. The CDR3 bases are TGCAGTGCTAGAACTGGGGCACCTAGCGGGGATGGAACGGAGCAGTTCTTC. The V gene is TRBV20-1, the J gene TRBJ2-1, with 9 bases that match TRBD2. Germline CDR1 is DFQATT and CDR2 is SNEGSKA (reference sequence). The CDR3 runs 17 residues. Trimming removed 2 bases from V and 10 bases from J; junction bases left unmatched: 18.

This clonotype showed up many times. The chain links TRBV6-5 to TRBJ2-2; D uncertain. CDR1 and CDR2 from the germline V gene are MNHEY and SVGAGI. The CDR3 has 14 amino acids. The germline V and J ends were trimmed by 2 bases and 0 bases, with 4 bases remaining between them. CDR3 loop: CASSYGANTGELFF. DNA of the CDR3: TGTGCCAGCAGTTACGGGGCGAACACCGGGGAGCTGTTTTTT.

A few counts support this clonotype. The rearrangement links TRBV5-4 to TRBJ2-7; possibly TRBD2 for D (5 bases). The germline gives CDR1 SGHNT, CDR2 YYREEE (reference sequence). The ends were cut back, 7 bases at V and 0 bases at J, with 11 bases in the middle. The CDR3 totals 13 residues. The CDR3 DNA follows: TGTGCCAGCCGACCGGGAAGCTCCTACGAGCAGTACTTC. As protein: CASRPGSSYEQYF.

This clonotype appeared a few times. The rearrangement links TRBV5-8 to TRBJ2-7, with D possibly TRBD1 on 5 matching bases. The V end was cut by 2 bases, the J end by 3 bases, with 9 bases between. The germline V gene has CDR1 SGHTS and CDR2 YDEGEE. The CDR3 has 13 amino acids. CDR3 DNA: TGTGCCAGCAGCTTTCAGGGTTTCTACGAGCAGTACTTC. It yields the protein CASSFQGFYEQYF.

This clonotype is deemed medium-sized. CDR3 amino acids: CASSVGTGTEAFF. In DNA, the CDR3 is TGTGCCAGCAGCGTAGGGACGGGCACTGAAGCTTTCTTT. The rearrangement joins TRBV9 to TRBJ1-1; D not resolved. V dropped 0 bases and J dropped 4 bases, with 7 bases sitting between them. Germline-derived CDR1 and CDR2 are SGDLS and YYNGEE. CDR3 size: 13 residues.

A note on this clonotype: With a much larger clone just one base away, this may be a read error. This chain uses TRBV4-1 with TRBJ2-2, with 9 bases aligning to TRBD1. Looked up from germline, CDR1 is MGHRA and CDR2 is YSYEKL. CDR3 length equals 18 residues. The CDR3 here is CACSQLDRGYPNDGELFF. The CDR3 region has the DNA TGCGCCTGCAGCCAGTTAGACAGGGGGTATCCTAATGACGGGGAGCTGTTTTTT.

Only a few counts were recorded for this clonotype. The chain uses TRBV6-1 and TRBJ2-7; tentatively, D is TRBD1 (6 bases). CDR3 size: 13 residues. Germline V lookup: CDR1 MNHNS, CDR2 SASEGT. V was shortened by 10 bases and J by 5 bases, with 18 bases between the two germline ends. The CDR3 reads CATSYRDPHEQYV. The CDR3 DNA sequence: TGTGCCACCTCATACAGGGACCCCCACGAGCAGTACGTC.

This clonotype has only a few counts. This rearrangement joins TRBV29-1 to TRBJ2-3; 12 nucleotides match TRBD1. V shed 2 bases and J 3 bases; nucleotides not matched to a gene: 6. Germline CDR1 SQVTM, CDR2 ANQGSEA. The CDR3 has 16 residues. This CDR3 reads CSVEIGTGGSTDTQYF. CDR3 coding DNA: TGCAGCGTTGAAATCGGGACAGGGGGCTCTACAGATACGCAGTATTTT.

The rearrangement uses TRBV29-1 and TRBJ2-7, with D perhaps TRBD1 (5 bases). Between the trimmed V and J ends, which lost 5 bases and 5 bases, there was a span of 22 bases. The CDR3 loop spans 15 amino acids. Germline loops: CDR1 SQVTM, CDR2 ANQGSEA. DNA of the CDR3: TGCAGCGTTATCCGGACAAATCGAGAGCTCCACGAGCAGTACTTC. Protein product: CSVIRTNRELHEQYF.

This clonotype was observed a few times. This chain uses TRBV4-1 with TRBJ1-4; 11 nucleotides align to TRBD1. This CDR3 is 16 amino acids long. The germline V gene encodes CDR1 MGHRA and CDR2 YSYEKL. Trimming removed 0 bases from V and 6 bases from J; junction bases left unmatched: 3. CDR3 amino acids: CASSQDRTGGHEKLFF. CDR3 DNA: TGCGCCAGCAGCCAAGACCGGACAGGGGGCCATGAAAAACTGTTTTTT.

This chain connects TRBV12-5 to TRBJ2-2; D gene uncertain. CDR1 and CDR2 from the germline V gene are LGHNT and FRNRAP. The CDR3 runs to 17 residues. The CDR3 DNA reads TGTGCCAGCACCCCATCATTGATCAAAGTAGAAATCGGGGAGCTGTTTTTT. This translates into CASTPSLIKVEIGELFF.

This clonotype was detected ten times or more. The chain employs TRBV12-5 and TRBJ1-2; maybe TRBD1 (5 bases). CDR3 length equals 13 residues. Germline V CDR1 and CDR2: LGHNT, FRNRAP. V lost 4 bases to trimming and J lost 7 bases, with 13 bases between them. CDR3 sequence reads: CASGSDIWSGYTF. CDR3 in DNA: TGTGCTAGTGGTTCGGACATTTGGAGTGGCTACACCTTC.

There are a few counts of this clonotype. The chain recombines TRBV29-1 with TRBJ1-2; D ambiguous. The germline V gene encodes CDR1 SQVTM and CDR2 ANQGSEA. V dropped 3 bases and J dropped 3 bases, with 5 bases sitting between them. The CDR3 contains 11 residues. This CDR3 reads CSVEDHYGYTF. The DNA for the CDR3 is TGCAGCGTTGAGGATCACTATGGCTACACCTTC.

This clonotype has only a few counts. CDR3 sequence: CASEYGGNQPQHF. In DNA, the CDR3 is TGTGCCAGCGAGTACGGAGGCAATCAGCCCCAGCATTTT. The J gene is TRBJ1-5, the V gene TRBV6-2 or TRBV6-3; no firm D call. The CDR3 consists of 13 residues. Trimming stripped 8 bases from V and 2 bases from J, with 10 bases between. Germline V gives CDR1 MNHEY, CDR2 SVGEGT.

This clonotype was found many times. The rearrangement joins TRBV5-5 to TRBJ2-2; D is undetermined. Germline CDR1 SGHKS, CDR2 YYEKEE (reference sequence). The CDR3 totals 15 residues. Trimming cost V 6 bases and J 3 bases, with 15 bases left between them. Here the CDR3 DNA reads TGTGCCAGCATCGCACTCGCCAGAGACACCGGGGAGCTGTTTTTT. Translating gives CASIALARDTGELFF.

The V gene is TRBV5-5, the J gene TRBJ2-5, with no clear D. The V gene's germline CDR1 is SGHKS and CDR2 YYEKEE (reference sequence). The CDR3 runs 16 residues. Trimming took 0 bases from V and 2 from J, leaving 14 bases between them. CDR3 DNA sequence: TGTGCCAGCAGCTTGGTCGAGACCACGTTACAAGAGACCCAGTACTTC. Translated: CASSLVETTLQETQYF.

The table lists this clonotype with a few counts. The gene calls are TRBV6-2 or TRBV6-3 and TRBJ2-7, with no clear D. In germline, CDR1 is MNHEY, CDR2 SVGEGT. The V and J ends lost 2 bases and 3 bases respectively, with 8 bases between them. CDR3 length: 13 amino acids. CDR3 sequence (DNA): TGTGCCAGCAGTTACGAACAGAACTACGAGCAGTACGTC. Translation gives CASSYEQNYEQYV.

The chain employs TRBV10-3 and TRBJ2-5; no firm D call. The CDR3 is made up of 15 amino acids. Germline CDR1 is ENHRY and CDR2 is SYGVKD. The germline V and J ends were trimmed by 6 bases and 4 bases, with 18 bases remaining between them. CDR3 amino acids: CAIRAGGSVGETQYF. The DNA of the CDR3 is TGTGCCATCAGGGCCGGCGGCTCCGTGGGAGAGACCCAGTACTTC.

This clonotype has just a few counts. The chain recombines TRBV5-5 with TRBJ1-5; 7 bases are a match to TRBD1. This CDR3 comprises 14 residues. Trimming took 5 bases from V and 6 from J; bases not matched to a gene: 8. Germline-derived CDR1 and CDR2 are SGHKS and YYEKEE (reference sequence). The CDR3 nucleotides are TGTGCCAGCAGTATACACCCAGGGGGTCAGCCCCAGCATTTT. Its protein product is CASSIHPGGQPQHF.

In its sample, this clonotype was seen a few times. The DNA of the CDR3 is TGCGCCAGCAGCTTGTCAGGGGGCTTTCACGAGCAGTACTTC. Amino acids: CASSLSGGFHEQYF. V and J are TRBV5-1 and TRBJ2-7; 8 bases map to TRBD1. This CDR3 is 14 amino acids long. Germline V CDR1 and CDR2: SGHRS, YFSETQ. The trim removed 1 base at V and 5 bases at J, leaving 5 bases unmatched.

This clonotype was found many times. The chain carries TRBV15 and TRBJ2-2, with no clear D. CDR1 is LNHNV, CDR2 YYDKDF, per germline (reference sequence). This CDR3 is built from 15 residues. V was shortened by 0 bases and J by 4 bases, with 9 bases between the two germline ends. This CDR3 is CATSREATFTGELFF. In DNA form, the CDR3 reads TGTGCCACCAGCAGAGAGGCCACCTTCACCGGGGAGCTGTTTTTT.

The chain employs TRBV11-2 and TRBJ2-3; D gene ambiguous. From germline, CDR1 is SGHAT and CDR2 FQNNGV. V gave up 6 bases and J gave up 2 bases, with 9 bases separating them. The CDR3 is 13 amino acids. The CDR3: CASSPHLTDTQYF. CDR3 bases: TGTGCCAGCAGTCCGCACCTCACAGATACGCAGTATTTT.

CDR3 residues: CASLQEGSNQPQHF. DNA for the CDR3: TGTGCCAGTCTTCAGGAGGGTAGCAATCAGCCCCAGCATTTT. The V and J genes are TRBV19 and TRBJ1-5; D is unresolved. From germline, CDR1 is LNHDA and CDR2 SQIVND (reference sequence). V was clipped by 8 bases and J by 0 bases, with 11 bases between them. This CDR3 has 14 residues.